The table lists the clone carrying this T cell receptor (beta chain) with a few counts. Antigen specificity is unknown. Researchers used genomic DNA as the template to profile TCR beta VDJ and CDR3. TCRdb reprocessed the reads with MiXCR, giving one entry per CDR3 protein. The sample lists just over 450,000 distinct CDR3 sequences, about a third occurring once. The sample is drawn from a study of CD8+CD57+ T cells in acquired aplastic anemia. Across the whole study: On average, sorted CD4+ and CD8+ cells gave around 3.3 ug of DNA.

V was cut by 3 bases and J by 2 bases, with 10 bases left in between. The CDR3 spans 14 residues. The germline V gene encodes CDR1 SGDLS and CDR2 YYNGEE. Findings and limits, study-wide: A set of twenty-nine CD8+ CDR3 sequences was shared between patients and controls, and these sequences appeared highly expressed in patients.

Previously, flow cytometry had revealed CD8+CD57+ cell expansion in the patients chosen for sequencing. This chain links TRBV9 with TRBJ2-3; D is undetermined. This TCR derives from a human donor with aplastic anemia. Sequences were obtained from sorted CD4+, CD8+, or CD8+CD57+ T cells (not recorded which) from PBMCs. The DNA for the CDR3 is TGTGCCAGCAGCGCCGGCCCGGTCACAGATACGCAGTATTTT. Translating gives CASSAGPVTDTQYF.